This entry lists 25 T cell receptor beta chains sequenced from one sample in a study of tumor-infiltrating lymphocytes in localized non-small cell lung cancer (dated by TCRdb to about 2021). Library preparation used the immunoSEQ multiplex PCR assay. TCRdb took this table from immuneACCESS and kept in-frame rearrangements with V and J called. Such tables lack part of the clones; where checked against another copy, unresolved V genes explain under half of the gap, and the rest is unexplained. In this sample the table shows over 14,000 clones, approximately 85% of which occur a single time. The top ten clonotypes cover about 19% of the sample. Source material: lung tumor tissue. These receptors all stem from a human donor with non-small cell lung cancer.

This clone was seen a few times. The rearrangement links TRBV28 to TRBJ1-2, with a possible D match to TRBD1 (5 bases). V was pared by 4 bases and J by 5 bases, with 14 bases between. Germline V gene sequence: CDR1 MDHEN, CDR2 SYDVKM. This CDR3 comprises 14 residues. The CDR3 coding sequence is TGTGCCAGCAGTTGGGGGACGGTGGGGTATGGCTACACCTTC. Amino acid sequence: CASSWGTVGYGYTF.

The chain has TRBV19 and TRBJ1-1, with D possibly matching TRBD1 (6 bases). With 5 bases removed from V and 4 bases from J, the gap between germline ends came to 17 bases. Germline CDR1 is LNHDA and CDR2 is SQIVND (reference sequence). This CDR3 has 15 residues. Here the CDR3 DNA reads TGTGCCAGTAGTCCCCCGAGGGGGGGAGGCACTGAAGCTTTCTTT. It codes for CASSPPRGGGTEAFF.

Judged by abundance, this clone is medium-sized. The rearrangement links TRBV7-9 to TRBJ2-4; D gene uncertain. V lost 5 bases to trimming and J lost 6 bases, with 17 bases between them. Germline assignment: CDR1 SEHNR and CDR2 FQNEAQ (reference sequence). The CDR3 loop spans 15 amino acids. The CDR3 DNA is TGTGCCAGCAGCCCAAATAGTGCATCTCCAAACATTCAGTACTTC. The encoded protein is CASSPNSASPNIQYF.

This clone was seen only a few times. The chain uses TRBV7-2 and TRBJ2-2; no firm D call. Trimming took off 0 bases at V and 0 bases at J, with 5 bases between the two ends. Germline-derived CDR1 and CDR2 are SGHTA and FQGNSA. The CDR3 extends over 15 amino acids. CDR3 amino acids: CASSLAAANTGELFF. Here the CDR3 DNA reads TGTGCCAGCAGCTTAGCGGCCGCGAACACCGGGGAGCTGTTTTTT.

J is TRBJ1-2 and V is TRBV5-1, with D perhaps matching TRBD1 (6 bases). With 7 bases removed from V and 4 bases from J, the gap between germline ends came to 17 bases. The CDR3 has 14 amino acids. Germline values: CDR1 SGHRS, CDR2 YFSETQ. The CDR3 loop is CASGGDTAFYGYTF. CDR3 DNA: TGCGCCAGCGGGGGGGACACAGCCTTCTATGGCTACACCTTC.

V usage is TRBV5-1 and J usage is TRBJ2-2; D call uncertain. The CDR3 runs to 13 residues. CDR1 is SGHRS, CDR2 YFSETQ, per germline. Trimming removed 5 bases at V and 1 base at J, with 6 bases between. The CDR3: CASRGQNTGELFF. The CDR3 region has the DNA TGCGCCAGCAGGGGTCAGAACACCGGGGAGCTGTTTTTT.

The chain recombines TRBV7-9 with TRBJ1-2; D ambiguous. The CDR3 extends over 14 amino acids. V was pared by 2 bases and J by 2 bases, with 9 bases between. Per the germline V gene, CDR1 is SEHNR and CDR2 is FQNEAQ (reference sequence). CDR3 bases: TGTGCCAGCAGCTTATCGTCCGGGAACTATGGCTACACCTTC. The encoded protein is CASSLSSGNYGYTF.

This chain joins TRBV5-1 and TRBJ2-7; no firm D call. With 4 bases removed from V and 0 bases from J, the gap between germline ends came to 11 bases. CDR1 and CDR2 (germline): SGHRS, YFSETQ. The CDR3 runs 14 residues. Here the CDR3 reads CASSLDGFSYEQYF. CDR3 nucleotide sequence: TGCGCCAGCAGCCTGGACGGTTTCTCCTACGAGCAGTACTTC.

The chain couples TRBV7-6 to TRBJ2-3; 8 bases fit TRBD2. The V and J ends lost 1 base and 0 bases, in that order; junction bases with no gene match: 6. The V gene's germline CDR1 is SGHVS and CDR2 FNYEAQ. The CDR3 has 17 residues. The CDR3 DNA reads as TGTGCCAGCAGCTTAGGTATACTAGCGGCTAGCACAGATACGCAGTATTTT. It specifies CASSLGILAASTDTQYF.

The rearrangement uses TRBV7-8 and TRBJ1-6; D is unclear. The germline V and J ends were trimmed by 4 bases and 0 bases, with 13 bases remaining between them. This CDR3 spans 17 amino acids. The germline CDR1 and CDR2 sequences are SGHVS and FQNEAQ. CDR3 region: CASSSRTPRSYNSPLHF. As DNA, the CDR3 is TGTGCCAGCAGCTCCCGGACTCCCCGCTCCTATAATTCACCCCTCCACTTT.

This clone occurred once. V is TRBV30 and J is TRBJ1-1; D is possibly TRBD1 (6 bases). The germline V gene has CDR1 GTSNPN and CDR2 SVGIG (reference sequence). This CDR3 has 11 residues. The V and J ends lost 4 bases and 9 bases respectively, with 12 bases between them. This CDR3 reads CAWTQGGKAFF. CDR3 DNA sequence: TGTGCCTGGACCCAAGGGGGTAAAGCTTTCTTT.

This chain joins TRBV28 and TRBJ2-5, with TRBD2 matching 13 bases. V lost 6 bases, J lost 2 bases, and 3 bases stayed unmatched. The CDR3 runs to 15 residues. CDR1 is MDHEN and CDR2 is SYDVKM in the germline V gene. The CDR3 here is CASRRLAGGQETQYF. The CDR3, as DNA: TGTGCCAGCAGGAGACTAGCGGGGGGACAAGAGACCCAGTACTTC. Looking up the rest from reference TRBV28 and TRBJ2-5 gives the full variable domain: DVKVTQSSRYLVKRTGEKVFLECVQDMDHENMFWYRQDPGLGLRLIYFSYDVKMKEKGDIPEGYSVSREKKERFSLILESASTNQTSMYLCASRRLAGGQETQYFGPGTRLLVL.

V and J are TRBV9 and TRBJ1-1; TRBD1 agrees at 12 bases. Trimming removed 2 bases from V and 4 bases from J; junction bases left unmatched: 9. The germline gives CDR1 SGDLS, CDR2 YYNGEE. The CDR3 spans 17 residues. The CDR3 sequence is CASSVGTGGSVVTEAFF. The CDR3 DNA reads TGTGCCAGCAGCGTCGGGACAGGGGGCTCTGTGGTCACTGAAGCTTTCTTT.

J is TRBJ1-4 and V is TRBV9; possible D gene TRBD1, 5 bases. The CDR3 covers 14 residues. V lost 4 bases and J 5 bases, leaving 12 bases between the germline ends. The germline CDR1 and CDR2 sequences are SGDLS and YYNGEE. The CDR3 loop reads CASSRDLENEKLFF. CDR3 nucleotides: TGTGCCAGCAGCAGGGACTTGGAAAATGAAAAACTGTTTTTT. The variable domain in full, completed from reference TRBV9 and TRBJ1-4, reads DSGVTQTPKHLITATGQRVTLRCSPRSGDLSVYWYQQSLDQGLQFLIQYYNGEERAKGNILERFSAQQFPDLHSELNLSSLELGDSALYFCASSRDLENEKLFFGSGTQLSVL.

V is TRBV27 and J is TRBJ1-4; weak D call: TRBD1 (6 bases). This CDR3 region has 13 residues. Germline loops: CDR1 MNHEY, CDR2 SMNVEV (reference sequence). The V end lost 2 bases, the J end lost 8 bases, and 9 bases lay between the germline ends. The DNA of the CDR3 is TGTGCCAGCAGTTTAAACAGGGAGGAAAAACTGTTTTTT. Translation gives CASSLNREEKLFF.

This chain joins TRBV7-9 and TRBJ2-3, with D maybe TRBD2 (6 bases). This CDR3 region has 16 residues. V lost 2 bases to trimming and J lost 1 base, with 13 bases between them. The germline V gene encodes CDR1 SEHNR and CDR2 FQNEAQ (reference sequence). CDR3: CASSLLRDFGTDTQYF. The CDR3 coding sequence is TGTGCCAGCAGCTTATTGAGGGACTTCGGCACAGATACGCAGTATTTT.

This clone occurred a few times. CDR3 DNA sequence: TGTGCCAGCAGTCGGGTACGAAATCAGCCCCAGCATTTT. Translating gives CASSRVRNQPQHF. The rearrangement joins TRBV6-5 to TRBJ1-5; no clear D. The CDR3 loop spans 13 amino acids. V lost 5 bases and J lost 4, with 9 bases in between. Germline V lookup: CDR1 MNHEY, CDR2 SVGAGI.

J is TRBJ2-7 and V is TRBV30; TRBD1 aligns across 7 bases. The germline V gene encodes CDR1 GTSNPN and CDR2 SVGIG (reference sequence). The CDR3 is 14 residues long. V lost 3 bases and J lost 2; bases outside the gene matches: 7. As DNA, the CDR3 is TGTGCCTGGAGGACGGGACAGTCTCCCTACGAGCAGTACTTC. As protein: CAWRTGQSPYEQYF.

This chain connects TRBV2 to TRBJ2-3, with TRBD1 identical over 9 bases. Looked up from germline, CDR1 is SNHLY and CDR2 is FYNNEI. V gave up 8 bases and J gave up 4 bases; unmatched junction bases: 7. The CDR3 is made up of 14 amino acids. The CDR3 region is CASRVGQGPDTQYF. CDR3 DNA: TGTGCCAGCCGTGTGGGACAGGGACCAGATACGCAGTATTTT.

This chain uses TRBV5-8 with TRBJ2-1; D remains ambiguous. This CDR3 is built from 14 residues. V was shortened by 1 base and J by 8 bases, with 13 bases between the two germline ends. The germline CDR1 and CDR2 sequences are SGHTS and YDEGEE. CDR3 sequence: CASSLIRAWYEQFF. The CDR3 DNA follows: TGTGCCAGCAGCTTGATCCGGGCTTGGTATGAGCAGTTCTTC.

The chain carries TRBV7-3 and TRBJ1-1, with D unclear. The V and J ends lost 2 bases and 4 bases respectively, with 14 bases between them. CDR3 length: 15 residues. The germline V gene encodes CDR1 SGHTA and CDR2 FQGTGA. The CDR3 DNA reads TGTGCCAGCAGCTTAGGGCCTCGACCGAGCACTGAAGCTTTCTTT. It encodes CASSLGPRPSTEAFF.

V usage is TRBV5-1 and J usage is TRBJ2-2; 8 bases map to TRBD1. Per germline, CDR1 SGHRS and CDR2 YFSETQ. The junction had 5 bases not matched to a gene; V was cut back by 0 bases and J by 7 bases. The CDR3 extends over 15 amino acids. CDR3 nucleotide sequence: TGCGCCAGCAGCTTGGCCGGACAGGGCAGCGGGGAGCTGTTTTTT. Translation: CASSLAGQGSGELFF.

The chain has TRBV6-4 and TRBJ2-1; no clear D gene. This CDR3 region has 12 residues. From germline, CDR1 is MRHNA and CDR2 SNTAGT. The V end lost 3 bases, the J end lost 13 bases, and 13 bases lay between the germline ends. The CDR3 spells CASSEDFSTQFF. In nucleotides, the CDR3 is TGTGCCAGCAGTGAGGATTTCTCCACACAGTTCTTC.

J is TRBJ1-1 and V is TRBV6-5; 9 bases fit TRBD1. The CDR3 spans 13 residues. After removal of 4 bases from V and 4 bases from J, the junction contained 1 base not matched to a gene. CDR1 MNHEY and CDR2 SVGAGI come from the germline V gene. The CDR3, as DNA: TGTGCCAGCAGTTCGACAGGGGGCACTGAAGCTTTCTTT. Translated: CASSSTGGTEAFF.

The chain couples TRBV28 to TRBJ2-7; D possibly corresponds to TRBD2 (5 bases). Germline V CDR1 and CDR2: MDHEN, SYDVKM. This CDR3 is built from 9 residues. The CDR3 DNA follows: TGTGAAAGAGGGTACGAGCAGTACTTC. Its protein product is CERGYEQYF.